This T cell receptor beta chain appears in the sequencing data of a study of cytomegalovirus exposure and HLA in healthy donors. Study details: About 85 million unique TCR sequences came from HLA-typed donors in an early release. Whole-study findings and limits: Per a later analysis, HLA-associated TCR beta chains showed more clonal expansion than other, equally common TCR beta chains.

On this clone: Its specificity is unknown.

PCR employed 60 Vbeta and 13 Jbeta primers. Profiling relied on immunoSEQ multiplex PCR, and the TCRdb table lists in-frame clones only, not all of them. The table shows 170,000 or so clones, with 75% to 90% occurring only once. CDR3 length: 12 residues. Per germline, CDR1 SNHLY and CDR2 FYNNEI. The V end was cut by 6 bases, the J end by 0 bases, with 5 bases between. This chain uses TRBV2 with TRBJ2-5; no clear D gene. Sequenced: PBMCs. The sequence was obtained from a boy between 10 and 17 years old in good health and CMV-seronegative. The CDR3 loop reads CASRLYQETQYF. CDR3 in DNA: TGTGCCAGCAGACTATACCAAGAGACCCAGTACTTC. Filled out from reference TRBV2 and TRBJ2-5, the complete variable domain reads EPEVTQTPSHQVTQMGQEVILRCVPISNHLYFYWYRQILGQKVEFLVSFYNNEISEKSEIFDDQFSVERPDGSNFTLKIRSTKLEDSAMYFCASRLYQETQYFGPGTRLLVL.